A selection of T cell receptor beta chains follows, all from one sample in a study of shared clonotypes between healthy human individuals. This table comes from immunoSEQ multiplex PCR, and its TCRdb copy is limited to in-frame clones, with some not included. The repertoire holds hundreds of thousands of clones, with less than 80% as singletons. Sequencing was done on a sample of memory CD4+ T cells sorted from blood. Every receptor here comes from a woman aged 25 to 39 in good health. CDR3s include the opening cysteine and the closing phenylalanine or tryptophan. A D gene is named only where the DNA matches it firmly. Size values are once, few and many counts, or a class for expanded clones, and some rows have none.

size,D,J,V,CDR3,DNA
NA,TRBD2,TRBJ2-1,TRBV11-1,CASSPTSGRDEQFF,TGTGCCAGCAGCCCCACTAGCGGGAGAGATGAGCAGTTCTTC
NA,TRBD1,TRBJ1-2,TRBV2,CASSPGQGGYGYTF,TGTGCCAGCAGTCCTGGACAGGGAGGGTATGGCTACACCTTC
once,NA,TRBJ2-5,TRBV18,CASSRGTDQETQYF,TGTGCCAGCTCACGGGGGACGGACCAAGAGACCCAGTACTTC
NA,TRBD1,TRBJ2-7,TRBV6-1,CASSEGQALYEQYF,TGTGCCAGCAGTGAGGGACAGGCACTCTACGAGCAGTACTTC
NA,TRBD2,TRBJ2-2,TRBV13,CASSLDPILAGGTGELFF,TGTGCCAGCAGCTTAGACCCCATTCTAGCGGGGGGGACCGGGGAGCTGTTTTTT
NA,NA,TRBJ2-2,TRBV11-2,CASSLLVQSGELFF,TGTGCCAGCAGCTTATTAGTACAGTCCGGGGAGCTGTTTTTT
NA,TRBD1,TRBJ1-5,TRBV2,CASSGGQGGTQPQHF,TGTGCCAGCAGCGGGGGACAGGGCGGAACTCAGCCCCAGCATTTT
NA,NA,TRBJ2-6,TRBV28,CASSLTIADSGANVLTF,TGTGCCAGCAGTTTAACTATCGCTGATTCTGGGGCCAACGTCCTGACTTTC
few,NA,TRBJ1-1,TRBV11-2,CASSSWGTEAFF,TGTGCCAGCAGCTCCTGGGGGACTGAAGCTTTCTTT
once,NA,TRBJ1-1,TRBV5-1,CASSLDAGGYTEAFF,TGCGCCAGCAGCTTGGATGCCGGGGGCTACACTGAAGCTTTCTTT
NA,NA,TRBJ2-3,TRBV30,CAWSVNLYTDTQYF,TGTGCCTGGAGTGTAAACCTGTACACAGATACGCAGTATTTT
once,TRBD1,TRBJ1-4,TRBV28,CASKGTANEKLFF,TGTGCCAGCAAAGGGACAGCTAATGAAAAACTGTTTTTT
NA,TRBD1,TRBJ2-7,TRBV11-2,CASSSVTGRGIGEQYF,TGTGCCAGCAGCTCAGTTACGGGCAGGGGGATTGGCGAGCAGTACTTC
NA,NA,TRBJ2-7,TRBV30,CAWGLGSEQYF,TGTGCCTGGGGATTGGGCAGCGAGCAGTACTTC
NA,NA,TRBJ2-5,TRBV5-1,CASSLARVQETQYF,TGCGCCAGCAGCTTGGCAAGGGTTCAAGAGACCCAGTACTTC
once,NA,TRBJ1-3,TRBV28,CASRTGSGSGNTIYF,TGTGCCAGCAGGACGGGGTCAGGCTCTGGAAACACCATATATTTT
NA,NA,TRBJ1-1,TRBV18,CASSRSGNTEAFF,TGTGCCAGCTCACGATCTGGCAACACTGAAGCTTTCTTT
NA,NA,TRBJ2-7,TRBV30,CAWSGERAPFLF,TGTGCCTGGAGTGGTGAGAGGGCCCCGTTTCTCTTC
NA,NA,TRBJ2-5,TRBV7-9,CASSSDRGAGETQYF,TGTGCCAGCAGCTCCGATAGGGGCGCTGGGGAGACCCAGTACTTC
NA,NA,TRBJ2-7,TRBV5-1,CASSLELELSEQYF,TGCGCCAGCAGCTTGGAACTAGAGCTGAGCGAGCAGTACTTC
NA,TRBD2,TRBJ2-7,TRBV7-8,CASSLARGTRKLDEQYF,TGTGCCAGCAGCTTAGCGAGGGGGACTAGGAAGCTCGACGAGCAGTACTTC
few,TRBD1,TRBJ2-2,TRBV6-5,CASTPTGTGTGELFF,TGTGCCAGCACTCCGACAGGGACGGGCACCGGGGAGCTGTTTTTT
few,NA,TRBJ1-1,TRBV9,CASSVVGQINTEAFF,TGTGCCAGCAGCGTAGTTGGACAAATAAACACTGAAGCTTTCTTT
NA,TRBD2,TRBJ2-1,TRBV29-1,CSARTSGSREQFF,TGCAGCGCTAGGACTAGCGGGAGTCGTGAGCAGTTCTTC
NA,NA,TRBJ2-1,TRBV10-3,CAISEDRKSVYNEQFF,TGTGCCATCAGTGAGGACAGAAAGAGCGTCTACAATGAGCAGTTCTTC
NA,TRBD2,TRBJ2-1,TRBV19,CASSQTFSGGGNEQFF,TGTGCCAGTAGTCAAACCTTTAGCGGGGGGGGCAATGAGCAGTTCTTC
many,NA,TRBJ1-1,TRBV25-1,CASSEGSTVVF,TGTGCCAGCAGTGAGGGGTCGACCGTAGTCTTT
few,NA,TRBJ1-5,TRBV6-5,CASSFGGNQPQHF,TGTGCCAGCAGTTTCGGGGGGAATCAGCCCCAGCATTTT
NA,TRBD2,TRBJ2-1,TRBV9,CASSPIAGGRNEQFF,TGTGCCAGCAGTCCTATAGCGGGAGGCCGTAATGAGCAGTTCTTC
NA,NA,TRBJ1-5,TRBV28,CASSLPAETQPQHF,TGTGCCAGCAGTTTACCGGCAGAGACTCAGCCCCAGCATTTT
NA,NA,TRBJ2-4,TRBV5-5,CASSLQGGIQYF,TGTGCCAGCAGCTTACAAGGAGGAATTCAGTACTTC
few,NA,TRBJ2-3,TRBV28,CASSPRPGRSTDTQYF,TGTGCCAGCAGTCCTAGGCCCGGACGGAGCACAGATACGCAGTATTTT
NA,NA,TRBJ2-7,TRBV5-5,CASSLLGRTYEQYF,TGTGCCAGCAGCTTGTTGGGCAGAACCTACGAGCAGTACTTC
NA,NA,TRBJ2-5,TRBV6-1,CASSGEGRWQETQYF,TGTGCCAGCAGTGGTGAGGGACGGTGGCAAGAGACCCAGTACTTC
NA,TRBD2,TRBJ2-1,TRBV5-1,CASSLEGGYNEQFF,TGCGCCAGCAGCTTGGAGGGAGGGTACAATGAGCAGTTCTTC
NA,NA,TRBJ2-2,TRBV5-6,CASSPSDRNTGELFF,TGTGCCAGCAGCCCCTCCGACCGGAACACCGGGGAGCTGTTTTTT
NA,NA,TRBJ2-1,TRBV7-9,CASSATEVYNEQFF,TGTGCCAGCAGCGCCACGGAAGTCTACAATGAGCAGTTCTTC
NA,NA,TRBJ2-7,TRBV6-1,CASRLTQVYEQYF,TGTGCCAGCAGACTTACCCAGGTCTACGAGCAGTACTTC
NA,TRBD1,TRBJ2-2,TRBV2,CASSRTGSGELFF,TGTGCCAGCAGTCGGACAGGGTCCGGGGAGCTGTTTTTT
NA,NA,TRBJ2-2,TRBV28,CASSLSTRANTGELFF,TGTGCCAGCAGTTTATCTACCAGGGCGAACACCGGGGAGCTGTTTTTT
NA,NA,TRBJ2-3,TRBV29-1,CSASAGTDTQYF,TGCAGCGCTAGCGCTGGCACAGATACGCAGTATTTT